This is a list of T cell receptor beta chains from one sample in a study of blood T cells in healthy people across ages. TCRdb recomputed calls from the 5' RACE reads with MiXCR, one row per CDR3 protein. This repertoire shows 750,000 to 950,000 distinct CDR3 sequences, 20% to 30% found once; its top ten account for 3%. The data also belong to a second study, concerning T cells of mothers and their children.

Source material: blood. The receptors were gathered from a boy aged 5 to 17 in good health. Both conserved end residues are part of each CDR3. Fields, in order: J gene, V gene, clone size, D gene, CDR3 protein, CDR3 DNA. A D gene is named only where the DNA matches it firmly. Where a row states a size, it is once, few, many or the class of an expanded clone; other rows omit it.

TRBJ2-1 TRBV4-1 . TRBD2 CASSPISLGGTYEQHF TGCGCCAGCAGCCCAATCTCCCTCGGGGGGACCTACGAGCAGCACTTC
TRBJ2-7 TRBV5-8 . . CTSVWEVSYEQYF TGTACCAGCGTTTGGGAGGTGTCCTACGAGCAGTACTTC
TRBJ2-7 TRBV18 . . CASSPPARTREQYF TGTGCCAGCTCACCACCGGCTAGAACCCGCGAGCAGTACTTC
TRBJ2-5 TRBV3-1 few . CASSQESERAGYQETQYF TGTGCCAGCAGCCAAGAGTCCGAAAGGGCGGGATACCAAGAGACCCAGTACTTC
TRBJ2-5 TRBV5-1 many . CASSLASGTSPETQYF TGCGCCAGCAGCTTGGCCTCCGGCACTAGCCCAGAGACCCAGTACTTC
TRBJ2-7 TRBV5-1 many . CASSLTGGPYEQYF TGCGCCAGCAGCTTGACGGGGGGCCCCTACGAGCAGTACTTC
TRBJ1-2 TRBV6-5 few . CASSYARGWGYTF TGTGCCAGCAGTTACGCACGGGGCTGGGGCTACACCTTC
TRBJ2-4 TRBV21-1 . . CASSKPPRPLAKNIQYF TGTGCCAGCAGCAAACCCCCCAGACCCCTAGCCAAAAACATTCAGTACTTC
TRBJ2-7 TRBV13 once TRBD1 CASSFGVGTGAIYEQYF TGTGCCAGCAGCTTTGGGGTGGGAACAGGGGCGATCTACGAGCAGTACTTC
TRBJ2-5 TRBV6-5 few . CASSVLGRDQETQYF TGTGCCAGCAGCGTACTTGGCAGGGACCAAGAGACCCAGTACTTC
TRBJ2-3 TRBV3-1 . . CASSLLTSAGGDTQYF TGTGCCAGCAGCCTCTTGACTAGCGCAGGGGGAGATACGCAGTATTTT
TRBJ2-5 TRBV3-1 . TRBD2 CASSQRSGATQETQYF TGTGCCAGCAGCCAAAGGAGCGGGGCGACCCAAGAGACCCAGTACTTC
TRBJ2-1 TRBV7-2 . . CASSPHRGAGMNEQFF TGTGCCAGCAGCCCCCATCGGGGCGCAGGTATGAATGAGCAGTTCTTC
TRBJ2-7 TRBV30 few . CAWSWGSYEQYF TGTGCCTGGAGTTGGGGCTCCTACGAGCAGTACTTC
TRBJ1-2 TRBV3-1 . . CASSQGFSGEGGYTF TGTGCCAGCAGCCAAGGTTTTTCGGGAGAGGGAGGCTACACCTTC
TRBJ2-2 TRBV24-1 . . CATSDLLAPSNTGELFF TGTGCCACCAGTGATTTACTAGCCCCCTCGAACACCGGGGAGCTGTTTTTT
TRBJ2-7 TRBV2 . . CASSETGPVDEQYF TGTGCCAGCAGTGAAACAGGGCCGGTGGACGAGCAGTACTTC
TRBJ1-2 TRBV30 few . CAWSPRPGDGWDYGYTF TGTGCCTGGAGTCCAAGGCCGGGGGACGGTTGGGACTATGGCTACACCTTC
TRBJ2-2 TRBV7-2 few TRBD2 CASSFPSGGPNTGELFF TGTGCCAGCAGCTTCCCTAGCGGGGGTCCGAACACCGGGGAGCTGTTTTTT
TRBJ2-7 TRBV5-1 . . CASSETGRQYF TGCGCCAGCAGCGAAACAGGGCGGCAGTACTTC
TRBJ2-3 TRBV12-3/TRBV12-4 few . CASSFGTTDTQYF TGTGCCAGCAGTTTTGGGACGACAGATACGCAGTATTTT
TRBJ1-2 TRBV29-1 . . CSIRSGPYGYTF TGCAGCATACGGTCGGGGCCCTATGGCTACACCTTC
TRBJ2-7 TRBV6-5 . . CASRREPMATYEQYF TGTGCCAGCAGGAGGGAGCCGATGGCGACCTACGAGCAGTACTTC
TRBJ2-4 TRBV20-1 . . CSARHRGLNIQYF TGCAGTGCTAGACACCGAGGGCTAAACATTCAGTACTTC
TRBJ1-1 TRBV12-5 . TRBD1 CASGSTGGTEAFF TGTGCTAGTGGTTCAACAGGGGGGACTGAAGCTTTCTTT
TRBJ1-5 TRBV4-1 few TRBD1 CASSRQGAGQPQHF TGCGCCAGCAGCCGACAGGGGGCAGGTCAGCCCCAGCATTTT
TRBJ2-1 TRBV3-1 many . CASSQGRSSYNEQFF TGTGCCAGCAGCCAAGGGAGGAGCTCCTACAATGAGCAGTTCTTC
TRBJ2-7 TRBV7-3 . . CASSLVLRSEQYF TGTGCCAGCAGCTTAGTTTTGCGAAGCGAGCAGTACTTC
TRBJ2-5 TRBV29-1 . TRBD2 CSAARLAGGQETQYF TGCAGCGCCGCCCGACTAGCGGGAGGGCAAGAGACCCAGTACTTC
TRBJ2-5 TRBV20-1 . TRBD2 CSARVPGGAGWQETQYF TGCAGTGCTAGAGTCCCTGGGGGAGCGGGGTGGCAAGAGACCCAGTACTTC
TRBJ2-5 TRBV2 . . CASAETYQETQYF TGTGCCAGCGCCGAGACGTACCAAGAGACCCAGTACTTC
TRBJ1-5 TRBV9 . . CASSVDPDSNQPQHF TGTGCCAGCAGCGTAGACCCCGATAGCAATCAGCCCCAGCATTTT
TRBJ2-1 TRBV12-3/TRBV12-4 . . CASKGPTNPYAEFF TGTGCCAGTAAGGGACCCACAAACCCCTACGCGGAGTTCTTC
TRBJ2-5 TRBV5-1 few . CASGSLTEGEGETQYF TGCGCCAGCGGTTCCCTGACAGAGGGGGAAGGAGAGACCCAGTACTTC
TRBJ2-5 TRBV11-2 few . CASSLVAFQETQYF TGTGCCAGCAGCTTAGTCGCATTTCAAGAGACCCAGTACTTC
TRBJ2-3 TRBV30 few TRBD1 CACDRGPDTQYF TGTGCCTGCGACAGGGGGCCAGATACGCAGTATTTT
TRBJ1-1 TRBV11-2 few TRBD1 CASSSTGGGDTEAFF TGTGCCAGCAGCTCTACAGGGGGCGGTGACACTGAAGCTTTCTTT
TRBJ1-1 TRBV3-1 . TRBD1 CASSHRGEAFF TGTGCCAGCAGCCACAGGGGGGAAGCTTTCTTT
TRBJ1-4 TRBV2 few . CASSFPPRLFF TGTGCCAGCAGTTTCCCCCCGAGACTGTTTTTT
TRBJ1-1 TRBV11-2 . . CASSWALGRTEAFF TGTGCCAGCAGCTGGGCCCTGGGACGCACTGAAGCTTTCTTT
TRBJ2-5 TRBV25-1 few . CASSDGSQETQYF TGTGCCAGCAGCGATGGGAGCCAAGAGACCCAGTACTTC